The next 8 T cell receptor beta chains were all read from a single sample in a study of early T cells in non-severe SARS-CoV-2 infection. TCRdb re-derived calls from the 5' RACE reads in MiXCR, one entry per CDR3 protein. The table shows roughly 33,000 distinct CDR3 sequences, with around 5.8% occurring only once. Sequenced: whole blood. The receptors were sampled from an adult who was a healthcare worker with PCR-confirmed SARS-CoV-2 infection or an uninfected control (not recorded which).

V and J are TRBV3-1 and TRBJ2-1; a weak D match, TRBD1 (5 bases). The V end lost 3 bases, the J end lost 6 bases, and 12 bases lay between the germline ends. CDR1 is LGHDT and CDR2 is YNNKEL in the germline V gene (reference sequence). There are 14 residues in the CDR3. The CDR3 DNA sequence: TGTGCCAGCAGCCAGCCCGACAGCCCCAATGAGCAGTTCTTC. It specifies CASSQPDSPNEQFF.

This clonotype was recorded many times. This rearrangement joins TRBV19 to TRBJ2-1, with D possibly called TRBD1 or TRBD2 (5 bases each). This CDR3 has 15 residues. V lost 3 bases and J 6 bases, leaving 15 bases between the germline ends. Germline CDR1 and CDR2: LNHDA and SQIVND (reference sequence). This CDR3 is CASSITRGPFNEQFF. The CDR3 nucleotides are TGTGCCAGTAGTATTACGAGGGGTCCCTTCAATGAGCAGTTCTTC.

A few counts support this clonotype. The V gene is TRBV14, the J gene TRBJ2-1, with 13 bases lining up with TRBD2. Germline assignment: CDR1 SGHDN and CDR2 FVKESK. The CDR3 runs to 18 residues. The trim removed 0 bases at V and 6 bases at J, leaving 8 bases unmatched. Written as DNA, the CDR3 is TGTGCCAGCAGCCAAGAAAACTGGGGACTAGCGGGAAGCAATGAGCAGTTCTTC. Translating it yields CASSQENWGLAGSNEQFF.

This clonotype has ten or more counts. This rearrangement joins TRBV18 to TRBJ2-1; no reliable D call. Germline lookup yields CDR1 KGHSH and CDR2 LQKENI. Between the trimmed V and J ends, which lost 3 bases and 0 bases, there was a span of 9 bases. The CDR3 is 15 residues long. Written as DNA, the CDR3 is TGTGCCAGCTCACCGATGGCTAGCTCCTACAATGAGCAGTTCTTC. Protein: CASSPMASSYNEQFF.

This clonotype has more than one count but fewer than ten. The rearrangement uses TRBV24-1 and TRBJ2-1; TRBD2 matches at 9 bases. Germline CDR1 is KGHDR and CDR2 is SFDVKD. The CDR3 extends over 15 amino acids. Trimming at V came to 4 bases and at J to 8 bases, leaving 8 bases not matched to a gene. DNA for the CDR3: TGTGCCACCAGTGAGTCCGGGACTAGCTTGCATGAGCAGTTCTTC. Its translation: CATSESGTSLHEQFF.

This clonotype showed up many times. The chain is built from TRBV11-3 and TRBJ1-1; 11 bases line up with TRBD1. Germline V gives CDR1 SGHNT, CDR2 YENEEA. V trimming: 4 bases; J trimming: 0 bases; junction bases outside the gene matches: 10. This CDR3 comprises 18 residues. CDR3 sequence (DNA): TGTGCCAGCAGCTCCGACGGACAGGGGGCTCTGTTGAACACTGAAGCTTTCTTT. Its translation: CASSSDGQGALLNTEAFF. The full variable domain, rest sourced from reference TRBV11-3 and TRBJ1-1, is EAGVVQSPRYKIIEKKQPVAFWCNPISGHNTLYWYLQNLGQGPELLIRYENEEAVDDSQLPKDRFSAERLKGVDSTLKIQPAELGDSAVYLCASSSDGQGALLNTEAFFGQGTRLTVV.

This clonotype was seen a handful of times. This chain links TRBV5-4 with TRBJ1-2; TRBD1 agrees at 9 bases. CDR3 length: 16 amino acids. The germline gives CDR1 SGHNT, CDR2 YYREEE (reference sequence). J lost 2 bases, V lost 0 bases, and 5 bases had no gene match. CDR3 region: CASSLGDRAGNYGYTF. The CDR3 coding sequence is TGTGCCAGCAGCTTGGGGGACAGGGCAGGAAACTATGGCTACACCTTC.

V is TRBV6-2 or TRBV6-3 and J is TRBJ2-7; 7 bases match TRBD1. Germline trimming cut 2 bases from V and 6 bases from J; bases unmatched to any gene: 10. The CDR3 consists of 15 residues. CDR1 MNHEY and CDR2 SVGEGT come from the germline V gene. The CDR3 is CASSYETGSILEQYV. CDR3 sequence (DNA): TGTGCCAGCAGTTACGAGACAGGGTCCATCCTCGAGCAGTACGTC.